What follows are 18 T cell receptor beta chains derived from one specimen sequenced in a study of blood T cells in healthy people across ages. Primers used in a second PCR of about 6 to 11 cycles were a sample-barcoded 5' primer and a J-beta primer mix. TCRdb analysed the 5' RACE reads with MiXCR anew, one entry per CDR3 protein. The sample holds over a million distinct CDR3 sequences, approximately 60% seen once. Source material: blood. The receptors stem from a man aged 18 to 30 in good health.

The chain carries TRBV7-9 and TRBJ2-5, with 7 bases that match TRBD2. The V gene end was trimmed by 5 bases and the J gene end by 4 bases; junction bases not matched to a gene: 7. This CDR3 spans 14 amino acids. The germline V gene encodes CDR1 SEHNR and CDR2 FQNEAQ (reference sequence). The CDR3: CASSPRLAPETQYF. CDR3 sequence (DNA): TGTGCCAGCAGCCCCCGACTAGCCCCAGAGACCCAGTACTTC.

V is TRBV3-1 and J is TRBJ2-7, with D perhaps matching TRBD2 (5 bases). CDR3 length: 15 residues. CDR1 is LGHDT and CDR2 is YNNKEL in the germline V gene (reference sequence). V lost 0 bases to trimming and J lost 3 bases, with 12 bases between them. The DNA of the CDR3 is TGTGCCAGCAGCCAAGATCCCGGGATCGGCTACGAGCAGTACTTC. Translating it yields CASSQDPGIGYEQYF.

The chain carries TRBV7-2 and TRBJ2-7, with D maybe TRBD2 (7 bases). V lost 5 bases and J 3 bases, leaving 17 bases between the germline ends. The germline V gene encodes CDR1 SGHTA and CDR2 FQGNSA. This CDR3 has 15 residues. The CDR3 reads CASSPQGGFIYEQYF. The CDR3 DNA reads as TGTGCCAGCAGCCCACAGGGAGGGTTCATCTACGAGCAGTACTTC. Variable domain in full (rest from reference TRBV7-2 and TRBJ2-7): GAGVSQSPSNKVTEKGKDVELRCDPISGHTALYWYRQSLGQGLEFLIYFQGNSAPDKSGLPSDRFSAERTGGSVSTLTIQRTQQEDSAVYLCASSPQGGFIYEQYFGPGTRLTVT.

The CDR3 reads CASSAEGSGRYEQYF. The CDR3 bases are TGTGCCAGCAGCGCCGAGGGGAGCGGGAGGTACGAGCAGTACTTC. The rearrangement uses TRBV9 and TRBJ2-4; 9 positions agree with TRBD2. The J call may be in error: the DNA end matches TRBJ2-7 better. This CDR3 contains 15 residues. Germline V CDR1 and CDR2: SGDLS, YYNGEE.

The rearrangement links TRBV29-1 to TRBJ2-2, with D possibly matching TRBD2 (5 bases). CDR3 length equals 12 residues. Germline assignment: CDR1 SQVTM and CDR2 ANQGSEA. V was trimmed by 4 bases and J by 4 bases, leaving 7 bases between them. The CDR3: CSVGGLTGELFF. CDR3 DNA sequence: TGCAGCGTTGGCGGACTCACCGGGGAGCTGTTTTTT.

This clonotype turned up a few times. This chain links TRBV6-1 with TRBJ2-2; no definite D call. The CDR3 is made up of 14 amino acids. CDR1 is MNHNS, CDR2 SASEGT, per germline. Trimming cost V 6 bases and J 6 bases, with 14 bases left between them. The CDR3 protein is CASRFPLSSGELFF. The CDR3, as DNA: TGTGCCAGCAGGTTCCCCCTCAGTTCCGGGGAGCTGTTTTTT.

V gene TRBV11-2 combines with J gene TRBJ2-5, with 9 bases aligning to TRBD2. V lost 4 bases to trimming and J lost 5 bases; unmatched junction nucleotides: 17. The CDR3 has 18 amino acids. Germline V gene sequence: CDR1 SGHAT, CDR2 FQNNGV. The DNA for the CDR3 is TGTGCCAGCAGCTCACGCCTTGGGGCTAGCGGGGATCGGGAGACCCAGTACTTC. This translates into CASSSRLGASGDRETQYF. The variable domain in full, with the rest retrieved from reference TRBV11-2 and TRBJ2-5, is EAGVAQSPRYKIIEKRQSVAFWCNPISGHATLYWYQQILGQGPKLLIQFQNNGVVDDSQLPKDRFSAERLKGVDSTLKIQPAKLEDSAVYLCASSSRLGASGDRETQYFGPGTRLLVL.

This clonotype has a handful of counts. This sequence joins TRBV7-9 and TRBJ2-3; 9 bases map to TRBD1. The V gene's germline CDR1 is SEHNR and CDR2 FQNEAQ (reference sequence). The junction had 4 bases not matched to a gene; V was cut back by 5 bases and J by 1 base. The CDR3 extends over 15 amino acids. The CDR3 sequence: CASSTRQGGTDTQYF. DNA for the CDR3: TGTGCCAGCAGCACCCGACAGGGGGGCACAGATACGCAGTATTTT. Drawing the rest from reference TRBV7-9 and TRBJ2-3, the complete variable domain is DTGVSQNPRHKITKRGQNVTFRCDPISEHNRLYWYRQTLGQGPEFLTYFQNEAQLEKSRLLSDRFSAERPKGSFSTLEIQRTEQGDSAMYLCASSTRQGGTDTQYFGPGTRLTVL.

The V gene is TRBV2, the J gene TRBJ2-3; D call uncertain. The germline V gene encodes CDR1 SNHLY and CDR2 FYNNEI. Trimming stripped 11 bases from V and 4 bases from J, with 19 bases between. The CDR3 is 14 residues long. The CDR3 loop reads CAVSGLKNPDTQYF. CDR3 DNA sequence: TGTGCCGTCTCCGGGCTGAAAAACCCAGATACGCAGTATTTT.

This clonotype was detected only a few times. V gene TRBV7-9 combines with J gene TRBJ2-1; weak D call: TRBD1 (6 bases). The CDR3 is 12 amino acids. The V end lost 1 base, the J end lost 15 bases, and 13 bases lay between the germline ends. Per germline, CDR1 SEHNR and CDR2 FQNEAQ (reference sequence). CDR3 residues: CASSLENQGTFF. Written as DNA, the CDR3 is TGTGCCAGCAGCTTAGAAAATCAGGGGACGTTCTTC.

A few counts support this clonotype. The chain links TRBV10-3 to TRBJ2-7; either TRBD1 or TRBD2 may supply D (5 bases each). The V end lost 8 bases, the J end lost 4 bases, and 12 bases lay between the germline ends. CDR1 ENHRY and CDR2 SYGVKD come from the germline V gene. CDR3 length: 12 amino acids. In nucleotides, the CDR3 is TGTGCCATCTTCCGGGGCAGTTACGAGCAGTACTTC. Amino acid sequence: CAIFRGSYEQYF.

This clonotype was counted a single time. This chain joins TRBV11-2 and TRBJ2-4, with no clear D. Judging by the DNA end, TRBJ2-7 fits better; the J call may be wrong. CDR1 is SGHAT, CDR2 FQNNGV, per germline. This CDR3 spans 14 amino acids. In DNA, the CDR3 is TGTGCCAGCAGCATTGAACGGGTCTCCTACGAGCAGTACTTC. As protein: CASSIERVSYEQYF.

This clonotype was counted only a few times. This chain connects TRBV3-1 to TRBJ2-4; the D gene is possibly TRBD2 (5 bases). From germline, CDR1 is LGHDT and CDR2 YNNKEL (reference sequence). Trimming took off 5 bases at V and 1 base at J, with 9 bases between the two ends. CDR3 length equals 14 residues. The CDR3 sequence is CASSVDWAKNIQYF. Here the CDR3 DNA reads TGTGCCAGCAGCGTGGACTGGGCCAAAAACATTCAGTACTTC.

The chain has TRBV7-8 and TRBJ2-3, with D maybe TRBD2 (6 bases). Germline V gene data show CDR1 as SGHVS and CDR2 as FQNEAQ. With 4 bases removed from V and 6 bases from J, the gap between germline ends came to 14 bases. The length of the CDR3 is 14 residues. The CDR3, as DNA: TGTGCCAGCAGCTGGGACTCCCCATTCGATACGCAGTATTTT. Its translation is CASSWDSPFDTQYF.

This sequence joins TRBV29-1 and TRBJ1-5; 8 positions match TRBD1. Germline V gives CDR1 SQVTM, CDR2 ANQGSEA. With 4 bases clipped from V and 6 bases from J, the junction kept 5 bases outside the gene matches. The CDR3 length is 13 residues. The CDR3 region is CSVAGQGRQPQHF. DNA of the CDR3: TGCAGCGTTGCTGGACAGGGCCGTCAGCCCCAGCATTTT.

The chain uses TRBV5-1 and TRBJ2-7, with D maybe TRBD2 (6 bases). The DNA end lines up better with TRBJ2-5; the J call may be wrong. The CDR3 extends over 16 amino acids. CDR1 and CDR2 from the germline V gene are SGHRS and YFSETQ. CDR3 protein: CASSSEEGRIKETQYF. CDR3 DNA: TGCGCCAGCAGCTCGGAGGAGGGGCGCATCAAAGAGACCCAGTACTTC.

J is TRBJ2-5 and V is TRBV12-3 or TRBV12-4; 11 nucleotides align to TRBD2. CDR3 length equals 21 residues. V dropped 3 bases and J dropped 0; count of bases not matched to a gene: 18. The CDR3 coding sequence is TGTGCCAGCAGTTTCCCTCAGTTTGCCCTCTCTAGCGGGAGGTACCAAGAGACCCAGTACTTC. This encodes CASSFPQFALSSGRYQETQYF.

This clonotype was seen only a few times. The gene calls are TRBV6-6 and TRBJ1-1; D uncertain. Germline CDR1 reads MNHNY; CDR2 reads SVGAGI (reference sequence). This CDR3 region has 15 residues. V lost 6 bases, J lost 4 bases, and 18 bases lay in between. This chain's CDR3 is CASSRHHQTRTEAFF. Written as DNA, the CDR3 is TGTGCCAGCAGCCGACACCACCAAACGCGCACTGAAGCTTTCTTT.